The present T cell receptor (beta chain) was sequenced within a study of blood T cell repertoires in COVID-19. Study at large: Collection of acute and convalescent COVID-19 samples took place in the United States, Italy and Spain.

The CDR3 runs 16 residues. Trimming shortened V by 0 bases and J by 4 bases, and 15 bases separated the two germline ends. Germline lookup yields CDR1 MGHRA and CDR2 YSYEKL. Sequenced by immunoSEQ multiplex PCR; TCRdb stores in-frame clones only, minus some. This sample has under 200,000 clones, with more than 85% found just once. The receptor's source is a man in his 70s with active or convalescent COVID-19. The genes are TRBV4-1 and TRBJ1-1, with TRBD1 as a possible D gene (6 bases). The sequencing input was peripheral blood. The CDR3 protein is CASSQDLGALGTEAFF. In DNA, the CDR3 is TGCGCCAGCAGCCAAGATCTGGGGGCACTTGGCACTGAAGCTTTCTTT.